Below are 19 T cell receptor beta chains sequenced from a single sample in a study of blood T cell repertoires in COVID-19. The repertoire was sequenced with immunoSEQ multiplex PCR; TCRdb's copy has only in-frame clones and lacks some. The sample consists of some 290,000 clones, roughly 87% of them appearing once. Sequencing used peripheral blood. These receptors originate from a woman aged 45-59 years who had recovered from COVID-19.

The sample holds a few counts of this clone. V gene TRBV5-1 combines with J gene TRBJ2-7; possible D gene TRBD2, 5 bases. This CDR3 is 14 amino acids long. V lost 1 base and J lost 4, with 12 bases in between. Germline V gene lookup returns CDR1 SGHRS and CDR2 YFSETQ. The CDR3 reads CASSLLGSGYEQYF. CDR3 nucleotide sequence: TGCGCCAGCAGCTTGTTGGGAAGCGGTTACGAGCAGTACTTC. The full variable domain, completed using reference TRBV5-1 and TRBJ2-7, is KAGVTQTPRYLIKTRGQQVTLSCSPISGHRSVSWYQQTPGQGLQFLFEYFSETQRNKGNFPGRFSGRQFSNSRSEMNVSTLELGDSALYLCASSLLGSGYEQYFGPGTRLTVT.

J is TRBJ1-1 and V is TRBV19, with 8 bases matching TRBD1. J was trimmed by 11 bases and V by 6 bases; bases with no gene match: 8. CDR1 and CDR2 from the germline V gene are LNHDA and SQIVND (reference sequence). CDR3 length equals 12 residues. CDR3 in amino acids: CASRDRVGRAFF. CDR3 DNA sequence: TGTGCCAGTAGGGACAGGGTGGGACGGGCTTTCTTT. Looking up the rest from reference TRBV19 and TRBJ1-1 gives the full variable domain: DGGITQSPKYLFRKEGQNVTLSCEQNLNHDAMYWYRQDPGQGLRLIYYSQIVNDFQKGDIAEGYSVSREKKESFPLTVTSAQKNPTAFYLCASRDRVGRAFFGQGTRLTVV.

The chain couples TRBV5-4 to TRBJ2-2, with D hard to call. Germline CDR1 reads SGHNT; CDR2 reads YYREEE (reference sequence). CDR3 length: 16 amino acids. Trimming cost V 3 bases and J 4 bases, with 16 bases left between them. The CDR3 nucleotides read TGTGCCAGCAGCTCCTCCCCCGCTAGACCCACCGGGGAGCTGTTTTTT. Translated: CASSSSPARPTGELFF.

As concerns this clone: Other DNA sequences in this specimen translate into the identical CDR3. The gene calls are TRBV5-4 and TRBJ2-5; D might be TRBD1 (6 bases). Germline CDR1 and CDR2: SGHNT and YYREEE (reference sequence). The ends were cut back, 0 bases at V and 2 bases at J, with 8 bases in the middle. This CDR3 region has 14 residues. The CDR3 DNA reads TGTGCCAGCAGCTTGGGCGGACAGCAAGAGACCCAGTACTTC. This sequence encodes CASSLGGQQETQYF.

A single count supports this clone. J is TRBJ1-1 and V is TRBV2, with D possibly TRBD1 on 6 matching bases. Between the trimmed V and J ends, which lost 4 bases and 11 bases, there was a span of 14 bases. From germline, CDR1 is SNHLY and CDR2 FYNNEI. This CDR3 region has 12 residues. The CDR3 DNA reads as TGTGCCAGCAGTGCCGGACAGTCGAGGGCTTTCTTT. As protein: CASSAGQSRAFF.

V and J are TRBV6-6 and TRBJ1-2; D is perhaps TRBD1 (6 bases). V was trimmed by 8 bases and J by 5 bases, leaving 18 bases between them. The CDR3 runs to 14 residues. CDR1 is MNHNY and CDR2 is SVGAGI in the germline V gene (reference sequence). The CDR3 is CASSETGTPYGYTF. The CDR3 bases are TGTGCCAGCTCAGAGACCGGGACACCATATGGCTACACCTTC.

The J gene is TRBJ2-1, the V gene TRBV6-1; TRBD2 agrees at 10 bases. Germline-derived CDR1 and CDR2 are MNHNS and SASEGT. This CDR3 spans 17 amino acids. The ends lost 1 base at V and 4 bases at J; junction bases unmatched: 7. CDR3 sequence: CASSEGTRAGGYNEQFF. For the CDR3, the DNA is TGTGCCAGCAGTGAAGGGACCAGAGCGGGGGGGTACAATGAGCAGTTCTTC.

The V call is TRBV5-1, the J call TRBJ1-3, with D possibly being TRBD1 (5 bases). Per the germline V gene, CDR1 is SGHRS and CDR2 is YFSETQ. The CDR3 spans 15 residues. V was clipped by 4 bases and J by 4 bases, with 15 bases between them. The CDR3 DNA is TGCGCCAGCAGCCCCGCAGGGTCTTACGGAAACACCATATATTTT. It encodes CASSPAGSYGNTIYF.

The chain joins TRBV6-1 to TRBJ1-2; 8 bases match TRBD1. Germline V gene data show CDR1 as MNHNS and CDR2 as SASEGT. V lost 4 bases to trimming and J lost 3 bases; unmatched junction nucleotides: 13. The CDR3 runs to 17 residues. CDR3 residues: CASSGTGYRRWDYGYTF. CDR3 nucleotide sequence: TGTGCCAGCAGTGGGACAGGGTATCGGCGTTGGGACTATGGCTACACCTTC.

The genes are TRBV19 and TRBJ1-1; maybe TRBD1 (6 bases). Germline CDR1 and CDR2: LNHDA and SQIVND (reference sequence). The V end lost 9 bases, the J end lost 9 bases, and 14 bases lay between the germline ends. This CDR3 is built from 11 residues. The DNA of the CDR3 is TGTGCCAGCCTACAGGGCCCCAAAGCTTTCTTT. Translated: CASLQGPKAFF.

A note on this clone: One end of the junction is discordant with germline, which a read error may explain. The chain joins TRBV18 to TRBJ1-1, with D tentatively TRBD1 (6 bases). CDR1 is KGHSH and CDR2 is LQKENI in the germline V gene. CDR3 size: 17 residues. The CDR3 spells CASSPLGSGGMNTEAFF. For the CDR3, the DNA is TGTGCCAGTTCACCCTTAGGATCGGGGGGCATGAACACTGAAGCTTTCTTT.

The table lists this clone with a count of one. CDR3 region: CSVDGGGGKLFF. Written as DNA, the CDR3 is TGCAGCGTTGATGGCGGCGGAGGAAAACTGTTTTTT. The V call is TRBV29-1, the J call TRBJ1-4; D is uncertain. The germline CDR1 and CDR2 sequences are SQVTM and ANQGSEA. The CDR3 totals 12 residues. Trimming shortened V by 3 bases and J by 10 bases, and 12 bases separated the two germline ends.

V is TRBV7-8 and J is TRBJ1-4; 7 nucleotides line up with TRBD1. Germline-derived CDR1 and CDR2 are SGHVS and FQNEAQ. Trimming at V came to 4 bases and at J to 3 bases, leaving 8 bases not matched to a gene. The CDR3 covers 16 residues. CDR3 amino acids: CASSSGQAEANEKLFF. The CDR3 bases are TGTGCCAGCAGCTCTGGACAGGCGGAGGCTAATGAAAAACTGTTTTTT.

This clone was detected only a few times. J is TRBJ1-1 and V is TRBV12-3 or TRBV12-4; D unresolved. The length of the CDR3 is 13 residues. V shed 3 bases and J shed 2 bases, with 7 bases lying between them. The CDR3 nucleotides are TGTGCCAGCAGTTTTAATCCTAACACTGAAGCTTTCTTT. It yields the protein CASSFNPNTEAFF.

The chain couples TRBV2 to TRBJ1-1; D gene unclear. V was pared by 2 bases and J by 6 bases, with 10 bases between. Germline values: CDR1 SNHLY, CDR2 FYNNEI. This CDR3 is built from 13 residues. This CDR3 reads CASSEIVTSEAFF. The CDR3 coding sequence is TGTGCCAGCAGTGAAATAGTAACCTCTGAAGCTTTCTTT.

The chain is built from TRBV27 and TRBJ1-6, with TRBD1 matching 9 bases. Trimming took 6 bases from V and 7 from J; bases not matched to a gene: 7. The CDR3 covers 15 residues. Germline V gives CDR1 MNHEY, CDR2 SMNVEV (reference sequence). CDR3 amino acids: CASSRTGTGNSPLHF. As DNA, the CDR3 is TGTGCCAGCAGCCGAACCGGGACAGGGAATTCACCCCTCCACTTT.

CDR3 in DNA: TGCGCCAGCAGCTTGGGTACTACATCCCACAATGAGCAGTTCTTC. Encoded protein: CASSLGTTSHNEQFF. The chain links TRBV5-1 to TRBJ2-1; D is uncertain. This CDR3 is built from 15 residues. Germline assignment: CDR1 SGHRS and CDR2 YFSETQ. Trimming shortened V by 0 bases and J by 5 bases, and 12 bases separated the two germline ends.

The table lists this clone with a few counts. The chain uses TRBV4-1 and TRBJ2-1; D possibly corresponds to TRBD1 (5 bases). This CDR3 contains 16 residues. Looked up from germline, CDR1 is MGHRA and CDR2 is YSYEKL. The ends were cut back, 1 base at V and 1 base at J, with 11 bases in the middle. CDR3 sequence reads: CASSQAPAGSYNEQFF. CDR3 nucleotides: TGCGCCAGCAGCCAAGCTCCCGCAGGGTCCTACAATGAGCAGTTCTTC.

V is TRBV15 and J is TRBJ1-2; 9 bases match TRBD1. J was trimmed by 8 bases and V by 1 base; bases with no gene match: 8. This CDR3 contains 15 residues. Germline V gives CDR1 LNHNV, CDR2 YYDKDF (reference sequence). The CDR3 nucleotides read TGTGCCACCAGCAGAGCCGGGACAGGGTTGGGAGGCTACACCTTC. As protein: CATSRAGTGLGGYTF.